The text below deals with one T cell receptor beta chain. Germline V lookup: CDR1 SGHNT, CDR2 YYREEE (reference sequence). The CDR3 length is 14 residues. Trimming left V 5 bases short and J 0 bases short, with 12 bases between. In the study's own analysis: Amplification of reference gene primers was used by the study to estimate nucleated cell counts. Using immunoSEQ multiplex PCR, the repertoire was profiled, and TCRdb retains in-frame clones only, with some absent. The V and J calls and clone size are taken from that table; D and trimming were inferred from the DNA. The sample consists of 150,000 or so clones, under 95% of them appearing once. The sample belongs to a study of blood T cell repertoires in COVID-19. On the study more broadly: COVID-19 samples from acute and convalescent phases originated in the United States, Italy and Spain. The analysed material was cDNA or gDNA that came from T cells, B-cell-depleted T cells, or PBMCs.

The sample was peripheral blood. The chain has TRBV5-4 and TRBJ2-7; D is possibly TRBD1 (6 bases). The TCR originated in a man between 60 and 70 years old with active or convalescent COVID-19. CDR3 residues: CASRVDSGSYEQYF. The CDR3 nucleotides read TGTGCCAGCAGGGTGGACAGCGGCTCCTACGAGCAGTACTTC.